This passage covers 3 T cell receptor beta chains from one sample sequenced in a study of T cells in Graves' hyperthyroidism and ophthalmopathy. The investigators amplified TCR beta CDR3 regions from RNA transcripts. The TCR CDR3 was amplified in a first-round RT-PCR using the HTBI primer set. TCRdb reprocessed the multiplex PCR reads via MiXCR and lists one record per CDR3 protein. Altogether 350,000 to 450,000 distinct CDR3 sequences are present, about a sixth being singletons, with the ten largest covering more than 30%. Sequencing was performed on blood. These receptors all stem from a woman in her thirties with Graves' hyperthyroidism that later progressed to Graves' ophthalmopathy.

The J gene is TRBJ1-1, the V gene TRBV20-1; 9 nucleotides match TRBD1. There are 15 residues in the CDR3. V was pared by 4 bases and J by 1 base, with 7 bases of the junction left unmatched. The V gene's germline CDR1 is DFQATT and CDR2 SNEGSKA (reference sequence). The CDR3 protein is CSATYPGQGNTEAFF. The CDR3 coding sequence is TGCAGTGCTACGTACCCGGGACAGGGGAACACTGAAGCTTTCTTT.

This clonotype has a handful of counts. The chain recombines TRBV4-1 with TRBJ1-5; D uncertain. The germline CDR1 and CDR2 sequences are MGHRA and YSYEKL. Trimming left V 0 bases short and J 6 bases short, with 12 bases between. CDR3 length: 15 amino acids. The CDR3 DNA is TGCGCCAGCAGCCAAGAGTTCGGTATATCTCAGCCCCAGCATTTT. This gives the protein CASSQEFGISQPQHF.

CDR3 in amino acids: CASSSLAGGSKEQYF. The DNA of the CDR3 is TGTGCCAGCAGCTCTCTAGCGGGAGGGTCTAAGGAGCAGTACTTC. The J gene is TRBJ2-7, the V gene TRBV28; 12 bases agree with TRBD2. J lost 7 bases, V lost 6 bases, and 10 bases had no gene match. Germline CDR1 and CDR2: MDHEN and SYDVKM. The CDR3 loop spans 15 amino acids.